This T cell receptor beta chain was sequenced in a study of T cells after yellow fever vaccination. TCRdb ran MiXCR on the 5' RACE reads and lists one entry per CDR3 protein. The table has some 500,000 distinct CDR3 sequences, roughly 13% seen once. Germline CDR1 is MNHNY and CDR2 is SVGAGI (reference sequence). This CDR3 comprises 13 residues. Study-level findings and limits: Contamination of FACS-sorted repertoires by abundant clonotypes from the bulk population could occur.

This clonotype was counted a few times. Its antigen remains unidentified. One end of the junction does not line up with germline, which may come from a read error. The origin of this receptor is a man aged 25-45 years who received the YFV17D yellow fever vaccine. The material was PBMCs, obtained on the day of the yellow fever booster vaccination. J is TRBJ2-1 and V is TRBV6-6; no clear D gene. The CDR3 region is CASSDSGTDEQFF. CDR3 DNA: TGTGCCAGCAGTGACTCGGGTACTGATGAGCAGTTCTTC.